This TCR beta chain was identified in a study of OX40 agonist ivuxolimab in advanced cancers. Broadly, across the study: Ivuxolimab was an agonistic, fully human IgG2 monoclonal antibody directed against OX40 (CD134), a costimulatory receptor. Intravenous ivuxolimab was administered to patients every 2 weeks at six dose levels: 0.01, 0.1, 0.3, 1.5, 3 and 10 mg/kg. Of the roughly 50 dose-escalation patients, hepatocellular carcinoma was present in around 20, melanoma in around 15, renal cell carcinoma in 9 and head and neck cancer in 9. The dose-escalation cohort was approximately 83% male with a mean age of around 64 years, ranging from roughly 23 to 90. Prior anti-PD-1, anti-PD-L1 or anti-CTLA-4 therapy was permitted, and checkpoint inhibitors had been received by approximately 39% of dose-escalation patients. Partial responses occurred in three dose-escalation patients: two with cutaneous melanoma and one with hepatocellular carcinoma. Peripheral TCRbeta sequencing aimed to test whether ivuxolimab altered TCR sequence diversity and caused clonal T-cell expansion. The monotherapy dose-escalation portion (N of about 50 patients) of the phase I ivuxolimab trial is reported in the paper.

What the study reported, not specific to this receptor: At doses from 0.1 to 3.0 mg/kg, clonal expansion was seen in both CD4+ and CD8+ blood T cells between baseline and week 6. Low levels of normalized T-cell clonal expansion were also shown by some nonresponding patients. After ivuxolimab, CD8+ T cells had more expanded clones than CD4+ T cells on average. In the 0.1-3.0 mg/kg groups, partial responders were among the patients with the lowest normalized peripheral clonal expansion, particularly in CD8+ T cells. Antigen specificity was not determined for the clonally expanded peripheral T cells.

Genomic DNA was extracted from sorted cells for sequencing of the TCRbeta CDR3 region. TCRbeta CDR3 regions were sequenced using the immunoSEQ Assay. The clones in this table, taken by TCRdb from immuneACCESS, are in-frame only. Not every clone is retained; where verified, under half of the shortfall comes from an unresolved V gene, and the cause of the rest is unknown. Counted in this sample were around 150,000 clones; around 93% of them appeared once. The ten largest clones take up roughly 1% of the sample. The trial excluded patients who had a history of autoimmune disease or were on systemic immunosuppression. In every dose cohort, peripheral blood was drawn for TCR sequencing at baseline, cycle 4 day 1, and cycle 7 day 1. Samples were obtained from an open-label, multicenter, first-in-human phase I dose-escalation trial of ivuxolimab. Adults with locally advanced or metastatic melanoma, renal cell carcinoma, hepatocellular carcinoma or head and neck squamous cell carcinoma were enrolled in the trial. CD4+ and CD8+ T cells were sorted separately from peripheral blood before TCR sequencing.

V loses 4 bases, J loses 6 bases, and the germline ends lie 10 bases apart. The CDR3, from cysteine to phenylalanine, totals 12 residues. CDR3 DNA is the only sequence kept; it has 36 bases, read in frame from the first base. CDR1 and CDR2, looked up from the germline V gene, are MGHDK and SYGVNS. Concerning this clone itself: This clone's antigen is unknown. One base away there is no much larger clone; base qualities are not given.

Here the sequenced sample was CD4+ or CD8+ T cells sorted from blood, taken in a trial of the OX40 agonist ivuxolimab. The chain is made from TRBV25-1 and TRBJ2-7, with no D gene named confidently. The receptor was isolated from an adult with an advanced solid tumor such as melanoma, head and neck, liver or kidney cancer. The CDR3 reads as follows: CASSGTPTEQYF. The sequenced DNA is TGTGCCAGCAGTGGAACCCCAACCGAGCAGTACTTC.